This T cell receptor beta chain was documented in a study of beta chain features in type 1 diabetes. The CDR3 extends over 14 amino acids. Germline V gene data show CDR1 as LGHNA and CDR2 as YSLEER. The ends lost 1 base at V and 10 bases at J; junction bases unmatched: 4. Study outcomes and limitations: Insertion counts at VDJ junctions were lower in type 1 diabetes patients, who also showed more deletions there. Healthy donors had naive, central memory and Treg TCRB repertoires that appeared less similar than those seen among patients. Moderate but significant shortening of TCRB CDR3s was recorded in all four CD4+ subsets from Type 1 diabetes patients.

A word on this clone: Antigen specificity is unknown.

Of the isolated RNA, all was reverse transcribed, and so the sequenced material was expressed TCRB transcripts. Sequencing was performed with immunoSEQ multiplex PCR; in TCRdb, only in-frame clones are kept and a portion is missing. The sample gives over 650,000 clones, more than 12% of which show up once; approximately 0.039% is in the top ten. The rearrangement links TRBV4-3 to TRBJ2-1; 10 nucleotides line up with TRBD1. Sequenced material: naive CD4+ T cells from blood. This TCR was sampled from a young man with type 1 diabetes. In nucleotides, the CDR3 is TGCGCCAGCAGCCAAGGCCGGACAGGGGGGGAGCAGTTCTTC. This sequence encodes CASSQGRTGGEQFF.